Here is one T cell receptor beta chain with its context. Its antigen is still unknown. Nothing much larger sits one base from this clone, and base qualities are not available. This record belongs to a study of blood T cell repertoires in COVID-19 (dated by TCRdb to between 2020 and 2021). Background for the entire study: Collaborator samples came from the United States, Italy and Spain and covered acute and convalescent phases of COVID-19. Sample metadata almost always included a de-identified subject ID, COVID-19 status, age in years and sex. The repertoires were released in a freely available public database meant as a resource for research on the immune response to SARS-CoV-2. The samples were drawn from the first 160 participants of the ongoing ImmuneRACE study and from some 1,300 subjects provided by 6 global collaborators. The prospective study material was composed of cDNA or gDNA derived from T cells, B-cell-depleted T cells, or PBMCs. Where HLA class I and class II types were available, the types were taken from metadata supplied by the sample provider, not from assay-based typing. The dataset comprised deeply sampled blood TCRbeta repertoires from subjects exposed to, actively infected with, or recovered from COVID-19.

The immunoSEQ Assay, a bias-controlled multiplex PCR, was used to amplify TCRbeta CDR3 regions from genomic DNA. Concerning the study's data processing: Within the assay, amplification of reference gene primers was used to estimate how many nucleated cells each sample contained. To quantify the absolute abundance of each unique TCRbeta CDR3 rearrangement, sequence reads were collapsed and filtered. For each sample, productive Simpson clonality was calculated as the square root of Simpson's diversity index over productive rearrangements. TCRdb re-hosts the immuneACCESS table, in-frame sequences only. Its copies lack some clones; in the studies checked, an unresolved V gene accounts for under half of them, and the cause for the rest is not known. D and trimming come from the DNA, and the V and J calls and clone size come from that table. The sample contains roughly 38,000 clones, approximately 85% of them found a single time. Of the sample, about 39% falls within the top ten clones.

What the work shows at the level of the full study, not this receptor alone: The quantity of clinical and demographic metadata differed by source and by participant and was supplied without curation.

The collaborating institutions used their own protocols to collect whole blood in K2EDTA tubes. For TCRbeta analysis, collaborator samples were shipped as frozen whole blood, as isolated PBMCs, or as DNA extracted from either sample type. Based on the germline V gene, the CDR1 and CDR2 sequences are SQVTM and ANQGSEA. Inclusive of the bounding cysteine and phenylalanine, the CDR3 is 10 residues long. This entry keeps only the CDR3 DNA: 30 bases, framed from base 1. V is shortened by 6 bases, J by 7 bases, and the region joining them spans 10 bases. The source material was peripheral blood. The V and J segments used are TRBV29-1 and TRBJ2-7; TRBD2 is a possible D gene, resting on 6 matching bases. This TCR came from a man in his forties or fifties with active or convalescent COVID-19. The CDR3 region has the sequence CSVVGGEQYF. The DNA sequence is TGCAGCGTCGTCGGGGGTGAGCAGTACTTC.